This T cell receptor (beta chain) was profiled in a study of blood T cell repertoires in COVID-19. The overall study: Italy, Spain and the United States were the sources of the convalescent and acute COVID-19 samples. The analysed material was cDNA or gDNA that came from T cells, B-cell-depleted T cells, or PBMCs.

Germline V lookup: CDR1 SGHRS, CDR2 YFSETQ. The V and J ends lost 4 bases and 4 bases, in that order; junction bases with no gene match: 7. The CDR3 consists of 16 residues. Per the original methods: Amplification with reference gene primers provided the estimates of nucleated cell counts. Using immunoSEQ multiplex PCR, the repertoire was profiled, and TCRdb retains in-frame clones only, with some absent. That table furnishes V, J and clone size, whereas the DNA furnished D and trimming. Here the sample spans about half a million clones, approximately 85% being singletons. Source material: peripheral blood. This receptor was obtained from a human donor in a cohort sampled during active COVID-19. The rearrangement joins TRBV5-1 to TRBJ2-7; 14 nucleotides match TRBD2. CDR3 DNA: TGCGCCAGCAGCGGAGGCGGGACTAGCGGGGGTTACGAGCAGTACTTC. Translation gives CASSGGGTSGGYEQYF.